The 7 T cell receptor beta chains reported below all come from one sample, sequenced in a study of cytomegalovirus exposure and HLA in healthy donors. 60 Vbeta and 13 Jbeta primers were used in PCR. Generated by immunoSEQ multiplex PCR, the TCRdb table keeps only in-frame clones and is missing some. This table has some 190,000 clones, 75% to 85% appearing once. The sequencing sample was made of PBMCs. Receptors were obtained from a woman aged 50 to 60 in good health and CMV-seronegative.

The CDR3 region is CASSFSEPFSYNEQFF. The CDR3 DNA reads TGTGCCAGCAGTTTCTCGGAGCCCTTCTCCTACAATGAGCAGTTCTTC. The chain combines TRBV28 with TRBJ2-1; unclear D gene. Germline V gene data show CDR1 as MDHEN and CDR2 as SYDVKM. With 3 bases removed from V and 0 bases from J, the gap between germline ends came to 12 bases. The CDR3 consists of 16 residues.

This clone was seen a few times. The V gene is TRBV2, the J gene TRBJ2-2; 11 nucleotides agree with TRBD2. Germline V gene sequence: CDR1 SNHLY, CDR2 FYNNEI. This CDR3 comprises 15 residues. J gave up 4 bases and V 7 bases, and 5 bases lay outside the gene matches. CDR3 residues: CASMTSGTSTGELFF. Written as DNA, the CDR3 is TGTGCCAGCATGACTAGCGGGACCAGCACCGGGGAGCTGTTTTTT.

The J gene is TRBJ1-4, the V gene TRBV4-3; possibly TRBD1 for D (5 bases). Germline CDR1 reads LGHNA; CDR2 reads YSLEER. This CDR3 region has 16 residues. V was cut by 0 bases and J by 3 bases, with 11 bases left in between. The CDR3 nucleotides read TGCGCCAGCAGCCAAGAGGGGCAGAGACCTAATGAAAAACTGTTTTTT. This codes for CASSQEGQRPNEKLFF.

This clone was counted only a few times. The chain recombines TRBV6-5 with TRBJ1-6; TRBD1 agrees at 7 bases. The CDR3 is 16 amino acids. The trim removed 4 bases at V and 0 bases at J, leaving 3 bases unmatched. Germline lookup yields CDR1 MNHEY and CDR2 SVGAGI. The CDR3 region is CASSSTGNSYNSPLHF. DNA of the CDR3: TGTGCCAGCAGTTCGACAGGGAACTCCTATAATTCACCCCTCCACTTT.

This clone came up a few times. The chain is built from TRBV5-5 and TRBJ1-1; D gene ambiguous. This CDR3 has 14 residues. V lost 4 bases, J lost 1 base, and 11 bases lay in between. Germline V gene sequence: CDR1 SGHKS, CDR2 YYEKEE (reference sequence). The CDR3 sequence: CASSRGGQNTEAFF. CDR3 nucleotides: TGTGCCAGCAGCCGGGGAGGGCAGAACACTGAAGCTTTCTTT.

This chain connects TRBV13 to TRBJ2-1; TRBD2 aligns across 8 bases. Germline loops: CDR1 PRHDT, CDR2 FYEKMQ (reference sequence). This CDR3 comprises 17 residues. With 2 bases clipped from V and 6 bases from J, the junction kept 12 bases outside the gene matches. CDR3 in amino acids: CASSLLRGGRLGNEQFF. The CDR3 DNA reads as TGTGCCAGCAGCTTATTACGGGGGGGCCGGCTCGGCAATGAGCAGTTCTTC.

The chain carries TRBV7-9 and TRBJ1-2; no firm D call. CDR3 length: 13 residues. Germline CDR1 SEHNR, CDR2 FQNEAQ (reference sequence). V was trimmed by 1 base and J by 2 bases, leaving 5 bases between them. The CDR3 sequence: CASSLGGNYGYTF. As DNA, the CDR3 is TGTGCCAGCAGCTTAGGAGGGAACTATGGCTACACCTTC.